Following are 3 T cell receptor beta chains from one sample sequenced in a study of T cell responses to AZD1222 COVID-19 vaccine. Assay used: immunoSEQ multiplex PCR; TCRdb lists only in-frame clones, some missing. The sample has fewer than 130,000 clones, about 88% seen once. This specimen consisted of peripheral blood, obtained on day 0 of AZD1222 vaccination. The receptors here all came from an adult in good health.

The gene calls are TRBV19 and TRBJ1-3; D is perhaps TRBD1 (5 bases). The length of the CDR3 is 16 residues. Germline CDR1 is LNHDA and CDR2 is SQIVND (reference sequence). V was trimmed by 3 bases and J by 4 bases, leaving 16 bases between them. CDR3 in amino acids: CASSIALPWGGNTIYF. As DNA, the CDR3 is TGTGCCAGTAGTATTGCACTGCCTTGGGGCGGAAACACCATATATTTT.

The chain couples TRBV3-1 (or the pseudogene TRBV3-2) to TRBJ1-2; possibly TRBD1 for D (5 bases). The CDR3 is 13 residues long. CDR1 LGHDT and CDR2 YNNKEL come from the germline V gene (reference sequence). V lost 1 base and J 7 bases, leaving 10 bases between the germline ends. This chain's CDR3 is CASSQGQGSGYTF. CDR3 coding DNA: TGTGCCAGCAGCCAAGGGCAGGGATCTGGCTACACCTTC.

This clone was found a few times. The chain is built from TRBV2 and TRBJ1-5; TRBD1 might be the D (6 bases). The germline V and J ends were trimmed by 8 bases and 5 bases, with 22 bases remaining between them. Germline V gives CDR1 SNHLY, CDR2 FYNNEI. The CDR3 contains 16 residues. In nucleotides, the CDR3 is TGTGCCAGCGATAGACACCAGGGGTTGAAGGATCAGCCCCAGCATTTT. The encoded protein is CASDRHQGLKDQPQHF.